The clone carrying this T cell receptor beta chain showed up just a few times. The CDR3 is 14 residues long. The germline gives CDR1 LGHNA, CDR2 YNFKEQ. Trimming removed 3 bases from V and 6 bases from J, with 12 bases in between. This sample was included in a study of shared clonotypes between healthy human individuals. Assay: immunoSEQ multiplex PCR; the TCRdb copy retains only in-frame clones and omits some. The data contain roughly 2,300,000 clones, 92% of them singletons. V usage is TRBV4-2 and J usage is TRBJ1-5, with D uncertain. Source material: naive CD4+ T cells from PBMCs. This sample's subset: CD45RA+ positively selected. The receptor was isolated from a man younger than 35 in good health. Some clones in this sample may be carry-over from other donors' samples. The CDR3 coding sequence is TGTGCCAGCAGCCAGTCCGGGTACGGTCAGCCCCAGCATTTT. The encoded protein is CASSQSGYGQPQHF.